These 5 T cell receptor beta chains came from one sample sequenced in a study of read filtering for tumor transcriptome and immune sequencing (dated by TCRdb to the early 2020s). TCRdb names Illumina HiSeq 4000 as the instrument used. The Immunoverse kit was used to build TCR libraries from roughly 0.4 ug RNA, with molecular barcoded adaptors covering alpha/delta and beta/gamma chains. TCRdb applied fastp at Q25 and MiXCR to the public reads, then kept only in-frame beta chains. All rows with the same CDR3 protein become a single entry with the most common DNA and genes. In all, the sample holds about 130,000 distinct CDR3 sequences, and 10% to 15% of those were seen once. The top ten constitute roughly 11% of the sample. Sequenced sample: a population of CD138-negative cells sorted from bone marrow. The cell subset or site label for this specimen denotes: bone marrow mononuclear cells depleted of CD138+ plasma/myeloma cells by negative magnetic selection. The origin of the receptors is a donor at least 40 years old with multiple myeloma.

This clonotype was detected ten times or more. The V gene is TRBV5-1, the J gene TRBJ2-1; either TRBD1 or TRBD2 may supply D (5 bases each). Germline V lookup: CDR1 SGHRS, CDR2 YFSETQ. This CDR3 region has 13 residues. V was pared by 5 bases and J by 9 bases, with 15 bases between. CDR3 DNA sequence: TGCGCCAGCAGATCAGGGACCAATGGTGAGCAGTTCTTC. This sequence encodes CASRSGTNGEQFF.

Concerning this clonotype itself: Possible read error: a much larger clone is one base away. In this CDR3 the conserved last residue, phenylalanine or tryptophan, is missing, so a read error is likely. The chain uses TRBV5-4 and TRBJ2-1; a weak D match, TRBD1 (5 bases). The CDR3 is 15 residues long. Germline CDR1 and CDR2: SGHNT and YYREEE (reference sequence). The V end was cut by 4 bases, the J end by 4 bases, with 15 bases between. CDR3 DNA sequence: TGTGCCAGCAGCCCGAACCAGGGCTCTTACAATGAGCAGTTCATC. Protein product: CASSPNQGSYNEQFI.

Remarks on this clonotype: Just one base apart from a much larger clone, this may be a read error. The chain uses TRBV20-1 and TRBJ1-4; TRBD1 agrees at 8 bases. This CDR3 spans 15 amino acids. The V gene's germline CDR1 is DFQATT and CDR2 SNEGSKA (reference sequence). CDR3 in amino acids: CSARQGAGGFEKRFF. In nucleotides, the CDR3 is TGCAGTGCTAGACAGGGGGCGGGAGGTTTTGAAAAACGGTTTTTT.

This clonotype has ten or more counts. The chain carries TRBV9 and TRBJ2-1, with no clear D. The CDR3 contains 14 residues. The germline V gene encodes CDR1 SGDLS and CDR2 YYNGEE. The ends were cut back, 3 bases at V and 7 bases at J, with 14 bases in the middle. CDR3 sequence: CASSAGLLENEQFF. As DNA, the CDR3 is TGTGCCAGCAGCGCCGGCCTACTGGAGAATGAGCAGTTCTTC.

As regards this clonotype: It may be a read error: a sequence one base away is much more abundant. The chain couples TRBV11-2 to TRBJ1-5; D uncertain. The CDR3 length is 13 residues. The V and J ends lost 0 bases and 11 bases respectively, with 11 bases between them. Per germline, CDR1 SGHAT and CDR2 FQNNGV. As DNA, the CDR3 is TGTGCCAGCAGCTTAGAGTTACCGGGATCCCAGCATTTT. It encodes CASSLELPGSQHF.